The clone carrying this TCR beta chain was seen a handful of times. What it binds is not known. TCRdb's table, derived via immunoSEQ multiplex PCR, lists solely in-frame clones and lacks some. Among 68,000 or so clones listed, almost 85% were seen once. The data stem from a study of OX40 agonist ivuxolimab in advanced cancers. Trimming pared 4 bases from V and 0 bases from J, leaving 10 bases between. The CDR3 runs to 14 residues. Looked up from germline, CDR1 is SGHVS and CDR2 is FNYEAQ. Study-wide results and limits: Averaging showed that CD8+ T cells had more expanded clones than CD4+ did. Expanded peripheral T-cell antigen specificity went undetermined.

The gene calls are TRBV7-6 and TRBJ2-7; TRBD1 might be the D (6 bases). This receptor was identified in an adult with an advanced solid tumor such as melanoma, head and neck, liver or kidney cancer. The sample here was CD4+ or CD8+ T cells sorted from blood, taken in a trial of the OX40 agonist ivuxolimab. CDR3 sequence reads: CASSSGVSSYEQYF. The CDR3 DNA reads as TGTGCCAGCAGCTCAGGGGTGAGCTCCTACGAGCAGTACTTC.